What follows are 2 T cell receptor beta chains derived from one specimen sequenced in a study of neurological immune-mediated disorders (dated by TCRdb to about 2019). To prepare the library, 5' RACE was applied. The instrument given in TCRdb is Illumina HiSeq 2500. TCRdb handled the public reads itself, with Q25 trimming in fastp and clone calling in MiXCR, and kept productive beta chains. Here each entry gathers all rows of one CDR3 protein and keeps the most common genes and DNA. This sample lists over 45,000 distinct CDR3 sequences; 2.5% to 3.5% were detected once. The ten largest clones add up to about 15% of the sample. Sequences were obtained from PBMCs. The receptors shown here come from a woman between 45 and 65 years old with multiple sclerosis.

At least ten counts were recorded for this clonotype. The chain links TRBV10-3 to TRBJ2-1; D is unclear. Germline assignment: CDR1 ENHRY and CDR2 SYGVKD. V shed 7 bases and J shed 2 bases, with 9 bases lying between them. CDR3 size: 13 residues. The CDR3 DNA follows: TGTGCCATCAACGAAAGAGCCTACAATGAGCAGTTCTTC. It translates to CAINERAYNEQFF.

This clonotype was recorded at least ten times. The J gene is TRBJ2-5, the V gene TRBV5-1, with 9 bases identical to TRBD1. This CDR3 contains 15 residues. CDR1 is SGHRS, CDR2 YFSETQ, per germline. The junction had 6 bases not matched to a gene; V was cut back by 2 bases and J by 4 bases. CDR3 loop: CASSLPGQGRETQYF. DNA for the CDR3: TGCGCCAGCAGCTTACCGGGACAGGGACGAGAGACCCAGTACTTC.